The 32 T cell receptor beta chains below were found in one sample sequenced in a study of blood T cell repertoires in COVID-19. Repertoires were generated with immunoSEQ multiplex PCR, while TCRdb's copy carries only in-frame clones and drops some. The repertoire holds about 380,000 clones, around 92% seen once, with over 1% in the top ten. The sequenced sample consisted of peripheral blood. The receptors shown here come from a man aged 35 to 55 with acute or convalescent COVID-19.

This clone was detected only once. The chain joins TRBV27 to TRBJ1-1; 7 bases match TRBD1. Losses at the gene ends were 4 bases for V and 6 bases for J; bases not matched to a gene: 2. CDR1 is MNHEY and CDR2 is SMNVEV in the germline V gene (reference sequence). The CDR3 runs 12 residues. For the CDR3, the DNA is TGTGCCAGCAGTTCAGGGACAGCTGAAGCTTTCTTT. It is translated as CASSSGTAEAFF.

The V and J genes are TRBV28 and TRBJ1-2; D may be TRBD1 (6 bases). Germline V gene sequence: CDR1 MDHEN, CDR2 SYDVKM. Trimming stripped 4 bases from V and 8 bases from J, with 11 bases between. The CDR3 loop spans 12 amino acids. CDR3 bases: TGTGCCAGCAGTTCTGGGGGCCTCGGCTACACCTTC. Its translation: CASSSGGLGYTF.

The chain is built from TRBV19 and TRBJ1-1; D uncertain. Deletions cut 5 bases from V and 3 bases from J, with 10 bases between. Germline CDR1 and CDR2: LNHDA and SQIVND (reference sequence). The CDR3 is 13 amino acids. The CDR3 nucleotides read TGTGCCAGTAGTGCCCTGGCCGACACTGAAGCTTTCTTT. This codes for CASSALADTEAFF.

The genes are TRBV12-5 and TRBJ1-4, with D unresolved. Germline values: CDR1 LGHNT, CDR2 FRNRAP. CDR3 size: 16 residues. V lost 0 bases and J lost 4, with 12 bases in between. In DNA, the CDR3 is TGTGCTAGTGGTTTGGTACCAGGTCTGATTAATGAAAAACTGTTTTTT. Translating it yields CASGLVPGLINEKLFF.

The chain carries TRBV6-5 and TRBJ2-7, with 7 nucleotides matching TRBD2. This CDR3 has 15 amino acids. The V segment lost 2 bases and the J segment 3 bases; nucleotides outside the gene matches: 7. Germline V lookup: CDR1 MNHEY, CDR2 SVGAGI. The CDR3 reads CASSYRLGGNYEQYF. CDR3 coding DNA: TGTGCCAGCAGTTACCGCCTGGGAGGGAACTACGAGCAGTACTTC.

The rearrangement uses TRBV5-1 and TRBJ1-2, with 9 positions matching TRBD1. Germline CDR1 SGHRS, CDR2 YFSETQ. The CDR3 extends over 15 amino acids. V gave up 3 bases and J gave up 8 bases; unmatched junction bases: 11. This CDR3 is CASSSRPGQGNGYTF. The DNA for the CDR3 is TGCGCCAGCAGCTCTAGACCGGGACAGGGAAACGGCTACACCTTC.

The chain joins TRBV7-8 to TRBJ2-6; perhaps TRBD1 as D (5 bases). This CDR3 contains 14 residues. V lost 2 bases, J lost 4 bases, and 6 bases lay in between. CDR1 is SGHVS, CDR2 FQNEAQ, per germline. Here the CDR3 DNA reads TGTGCCAGCAGCTTACAGGGCGGGGCCAACGTCCTGACTTTC. Protein: CASSLQGGANVLTF.

To note about this clone: In this CDR3 the conserved last residue, phenylalanine or tryptophan, is missing, so a read error is likely. Because the CDR3's place on the DNA is in doubt, the DNA is left out and the CDR3 is given as listed by TCRdb. The rearrangement uses TRBV7-9 and TRBJ1-2; TRBD1, as called in the table, went unchecked against the DNA. Germline loops: CDR1 SEHNR, CDR2 FQNEAQ (reference sequence). 8 amino acids form the CDR3, both terminal residues included. The CDR3 loop reads CASSSAGS.

The DNA of the CDR3 is TGTGCCAGCAGCTCGCCCCCAATAGGACTAGCGGTCAATGAGCAGTTCTTC. It yields the protein CASSSPPIGLAVNEQFF. The rearrangement joins TRBV13 to TRBJ2-1; TRBD2 agrees at 10 bases. The CDR3 length is 17 residues. The V gene end was trimmed by 4 bases and the J gene end by 6 bases; junction bases not matched to a gene: 12. Germline CDR1 PRHDT, CDR2 FYEKMQ (reference sequence).

In this sample, this clone turned up once. The chain is built from TRBV14 and TRBJ2-7; no firm D call. The V gene lost 2 bases and the J gene lost 4 bases, with 6 bases spanning the gap. The germline V gene has CDR1 SGHDN and CDR2 FVKESK. The CDR3 has 12 amino acids. CDR3 protein: CASSQSGYEQYF. The CDR3 region has the DNA TGTGCCAGCAGCCAATCAGGTTACGAGCAGTACTTC.

This chain connects TRBV6-5 to TRBJ1-4; D is undetermined. The CDR3 has 16 amino acids. CDR1 and CDR2 (germline): MNHEY, SVGAGI. V was shortened by 4 bases and J by 2 bases, with 14 bases between the two germline ends. The CDR3 loop is CASSSLPEVTNEKLFF. DNA for the CDR3: TGTGCCAGCAGTTCCCTCCCGGAGGTGACTAATGAAAAACTGTTTTTT.

J is TRBJ2-3 and V is TRBV7-8; unclear D gene. The CDR3 has 14 residues. Germline V CDR1 and CDR2: SGHVS, FQNEAQ. The V and J ends lost 5 bases and 8 bases respectively, with 17 bases between them. The CDR3 reads CASSPQERGVTQYF. The DNA for the CDR3 is TGTGCCAGCAGCCCCCAAGAGCGTGGTGTTACGCAGTATTTT.

This chain uses TRBV3-1 (or the pseudogene TRBV3-2) with TRBJ1-2; 7 bases fit TRBD1. Germline-derived CDR1 and CDR2 are LGHDT and YNNKEL (reference sequence). Germline trimming cut 4 bases from V and 5 bases from J; bases unmatched to any gene: 4. The CDR3 contains 13 residues. CDR3 sequence (DNA): TGTGCCAGCAGCCGAATACAGGGGTATGGCTACACCTTC. It encodes CASSRIQGYGYTF.

The chain employs TRBV28 and TRBJ2-2, with D perhaps TRBD2 (5 bases). The CDR3 runs to 15 residues. Between the trimmed V and J ends, which lost 0 bases and 1 base, there was a span of 6 bases. CDR1 is MDHEN and CDR2 is SYDVKM in the germline V gene. The CDR3 protein is CASSLWGRNTGELFF. CDR3 coding DNA: TGTGCCAGCAGTTTATGGGGGAGGAACACCGGGGAGCTGTTTTTT. Supplemented by reference TRBV28 and TRBJ2-2, the full variable domain reads DVKVTQSSRYLVKRTGEKVFLECVQDMDHENMFWYRQDPGLGLRLIYFSYDVKMKEKGDIPEGYSVSREKKERFSLILESASTNQTSMYLCASSLWGRNTGELFFGEGSRLTVL.

The rearrangement links TRBV28 to TRBJ1-1; D unresolved. There are 12 residues in the CDR3. Trimming removed 6 bases at V and 1 base at J, with 6 bases between. CDR1 and CDR2 (germline): MDHEN, SYDVKM. The CDR3 nucleotides are TGTGCCAGCAGCTTGTGGAACACTGAAGCTTTCTTT. This sequence encodes CASSLWNTEAFF.

The chain employs TRBV3-1 (or the pseudogene TRBV3-2) and TRBJ1-5; 10 nucleotides agree with TRBD1. Germline lookup yields CDR1 LGHDT and CDR2 YNNKEL (reference sequence). The J segment lost 7 bases and the V segment lost 3 bases, leaving 9 bases of the junction unmatched. The length of the CDR3 is 16 residues. The CDR3 nucleotides read TGTGCCAGCAGCCAGGGGACAGGGGCCTCCGGACAGCCCCAGCATTTT. This translates into CASSQGTGASGQPQHF.

This clone appeared once. CDR3 loop: CASSLGQGYNQPQHF. Here the CDR3 DNA reads TGTGCCAGCAGCTTAGGACAGGGTTATAATCAGCCCCAGCATTTT. The chain employs TRBV7-9 and TRBJ1-5, with 7 bases matching TRBD1. Trimming removed 1 base from V and 4 bases from J; junction bases left unmatched: 4. Per germline, CDR1 SEHNR and CDR2 FQNEAQ (reference sequence). The CDR3 is made up of 15 amino acids. Full variable domain (outside the CDR3, taken from reference TRBV7-9 and TRBJ1-5): DTGVSQNPRHKITKRGQNVTFRCDPISEHNRLYWYRQTLGQGPEFLTYFQNEAQLEKSRLLSDRFSAERPKGSFSTLEIQRTEQGDSAMYLCASSLGQGYNQPQHFGDGTRLSIL.

The chain carries TRBV7-9 and TRBJ2-7; 9 positions match TRBD1. The J segment lost 2 bases and the V segment lost 5 bases, leaving 7 bases of the junction unmatched. Looked up from germline, CDR1 is SEHNR and CDR2 is FQNEAQ (reference sequence). CDR3 length equals 15 residues. CDR3 protein: CASSPGQGGPYEQYF. In DNA, the CDR3 is TGTGCCAGCAGCCCGGGACAGGGCGGTCCCTACGAGCAGTACTTC.

The chain carries TRBV5-8 and TRBJ2-1; 11 nucleotides align to TRBD1. V was clipped by 3 bases and J by 2 bases; unmatched bases: 4. Germline lookup yields CDR1 SGHTS and CDR2 YDEGEE. The length of the CDR3 is 16 residues. For the CDR3, the DNA is TGTGCCAGCAGCTCGGGGACAGGGGGGACCTACAATGAGCAGTTCTTC. Translated, it gives CASSSGTGGTYNEQFF.

The chain combines TRBV28 with TRBJ2-1, with TRBD1 matching over 7 bases. This CDR3 is 16 amino acids long. Germline V lookup: CDR1 MDHEN, CDR2 SYDVKM. V lost 6 bases to trimming and J lost 5 bases; unmatched junction nucleotides: 13. The CDR3 here is CASRGWTGLLDNEQFF. In nucleotides, the CDR3 is TGTGCCAGCAGGGGGTGGACAGGACTTCTAGACAATGAGCAGTTCTTC.

The V gene is TRBV3-1 (or the pseudogene TRBV3-2), the J gene TRBJ2-3; D uncertain. Germline CDR1 is LGHDT and CDR2 is YNNKEL (reference sequence). V lost 0 bases and J lost 3, with 10 bases in between. CDR3 size: 15 residues. The CDR3 spells CASSQDAVRTDTQYF. CDR3 nucleotides: TGTGCCAGCAGCCAAGACGCAGTTCGTACAGATACGCAGTATTTT.

V usage is TRBV7-2 and J usage is TRBJ1-1; D is unresolved. CDR3 length: 12 amino acids. In germline, CDR1 is SGHTA, CDR2 FQGNSA. V lost 1 base to trimming and J lost 6 bases, with 6 bases between them. CDR3 in amino acids: CASSLGPAEAFF. CDR3 in DNA: TGTGCCAGCAGCTTAGGCCCAGCTGAAGCTTTCTTT.

This chain uses TRBV6-6 with TRBJ1-2; no clear D gene. Per the germline V gene, CDR1 is MNHNY and CDR2 is SVGAGI (reference sequence). The CDR3 runs 13 residues. Trimming cost V 5 bases and J 3 bases, with 10 bases left between them. CDR3 sequence (DNA): TGTGCCAGCAGTCAGCCCGGTGACTATGGCTACACCTTC. Protein: CASSQPGDYGYTF.

In the case of this clone: One junction end disagrees with the germline gene, perhaps due to a read error. The CDR3 loop is CASSWDSGTYNEQFF. CDR3 nucleotides: TGTGCCAGCAGTTGGGATAGCGGGACCTATAATGAGCAGTTCTTC. The rearrangement joins TRBV6-5 to TRBJ2-1; 8 nucleotides align to TRBD2. CDR1 and CDR2 (germline): MNHEY, SVGAGI. This CDR3 spans 15 amino acids.

J is TRBJ2-1 and V is TRBV6-6, with D possibly being TRBD2 (5 bases). In germline, CDR1 is MNHNY, CDR2 SVGAGI (reference sequence). CDR3 length: 16 residues. Trimming took off 6 bases at V and 0 bases at J, with 15 bases between the two ends. CDR3 in DNA: TGTGCCAGCAGAATGCCCGGGAAAAGCTCCTACAATGAGCAGTTCTTC. Translated, it gives CASRMPGKSSYNEQFF.

The chain employs TRBV4-1 and TRBJ2-7, with TRBD2 identical over 9 bases. Germline V lookup: CDR1 MGHRA, CDR2 YSYEKL. J gave up 3 bases and V 2 bases, and 5 bases lay outside the gene matches. The CDR3 is 15 residues long. CDR3 sequence (DNA): TGCGCCAGCAGCCAAAGTAGCGGGGGCTTCTACGAGCAGTACTTC. Translating it yields CASSQSSGGFYEQYF.

The rearrangement joins TRBV13 to TRBJ2-2; perhaps TRBD2 as D (5 bases). Trimming cost V 2 bases and J 7 bases, with 14 bases left between them. The CDR3 is 15 residues long. CDR1 and CDR2 from the germline V gene are PRHDT and FYEKMQ (reference sequence). The CDR3 region is CASSLSETGFGELFF. In DNA form, the CDR3 reads TGTGCCAGCAGCTTATCTGAAACGGGGTTCGGGGAGCTGTTTTTT.

In this sample, this clone turned up once. The chain uses TRBV7-2 and TRBJ2-1; 7 bases are a match to TRBD1. CDR3 length equals 13 residues. The ends lost 1 base at V and 6 bases at J; junction bases unmatched: 0. The germline CDR1 and CDR2 sequences are SGHTA and FQGNSA. CDR3 residues: CASSLDRGNEQFF. CDR3 coding DNA: TGTGCCAGCAGCTTAGACAGGGGCAATGAGCAGTTCTTC.

The chain employs TRBV5-1 and TRBJ1-1; perhaps TRBD1 as D (6 bases). Trimming cost V 4 bases and J 5 bases, with 12 bases left between them. Germline V lookup: CDR1 SGHRS, CDR2 YFSETQ. The CDR3 length is 13 residues. CDR3: CASSPGQGTEAFF. In DNA, the CDR3 is TGCGCCAGCAGCCCCGGTCAGGGGACTGAAGCTTTCTTT.

V and J are TRBV19 and TRBJ2-1, with D maybe TRBD2 (6 bases). V was pared by 6 bases and J by 10 bases, with 19 bases between. Germline V lookup: CDR1 LNHDA, CDR2 SQIVND (reference sequence). The CDR3 has 14 amino acids. This CDR3 reads CASRAKGGPLEQFF. The CDR3 region has the DNA TGTGCCAGTAGAGCCAAGGGAGGACCGCTGGAGCAGTTCTTC.

The chain's CDR3 is CASSEAGVVLTF. The CDR3 DNA sequence: TGTGCCAGCAGCGAGGCAGGGGTAGTCCTGACTTTC. The rearrangement links TRBV28 to TRBJ2-6, with a possible D match to TRBD1 (6 bases). V was cut by 6 bases and J by 13 bases, with 13 bases left in between. This CDR3 is 12 amino acids long. The germline CDR1 and CDR2 sequences are MDHEN and SYDVKM.

The rearrangement joins TRBV5-1 to TRBJ1-1; TRBD1 matches 7 bases. V dropped 4 bases and J dropped 11; count of bases not matched to a gene: 11. The CDR3 consists of 13 residues. Germline CDR1 SGHRS, CDR2 YFSETQ. DNA for the CDR3: TGCGCCAGCAGCAGAGACGGGACAGAGTCTGCTTTCTTT. It yields the protein CASSRDGTESAFF.